Listed here are 26 T cell receptor beta chains from one sample, sequenced in a study of response to subunit inactivated influenza vaccine (dated by TCRdb to 2017 to 2018). The library was generated by RT-PCR. The sequencer listed for this sample is Illumina HiSeq 2500. The public reads were run again by TCRdb, first through fastp at Q25 and then through MiXCR, and only productive beta chains were kept. Entries are consolidated by CDR3 protein sequence, retaining the most common genes and DNA. This sample comprises roughly 620,000 distinct CDR3 sequences, over 9% of them detected only once. 8% to 13% of the sample rests with the top ten. A further study also used this sample, focusing on T cells expressing NK-cell markers. Per that second paper: TCR beta cDNA libraries were prepared using 5'RACE template switching, which introduced a universal primer site and unique molecular identifiers.

Sequenced material: PBMCs from blood, taken on the day of vaccination. The source is a man aged 50-59 years who received an inactivated influenza vaccine. Donor details come from another sample of the same person, matched by shared clones.

This clonotype was detected a few times. The rearrangement links TRBV6-5 to TRBJ1-2; TRBD1 is a possible D gene (6 bases). Germline values: CDR1 MNHEY, CDR2 SVGAGI. V was cut by 2 bases and J by 2 bases, with 12 bases left in between. The CDR3 covers 15 residues. The DNA of the CDR3 is TGTGCCAGCAGTTACACAGGAGGACAGAACTATGGCTACACCTTC. Protein sequence: CASSYTGGQNYGYTF.

This clonotype showed up just a few times. The gene calls are TRBV7-2 and TRBJ1-3; 8 nucleotides agree with TRBD1. Germline trimming cut 5 bases from V and 4 bases from J; bases unmatched to any gene: 10. The CDR3 length is 16 residues. The germline V gene encodes CDR1 SGHTA and CDR2 FQGNSA. The CDR3 protein is CASSRTDRAIGNTIYF. DNA of the CDR3: TGTGCCAGCAGCAGAACGGACAGGGCTATCGGAAACACCATATATTTT.

This clonotype turned up a few times. The V call is TRBV10-3, the J call TRBJ2-5; TRBD1 matches at 9 bases. The CDR3 is 15 amino acids. With 5 bases clipped from V and 4 bases from J, the junction kept 8 bases outside the gene matches. Germline loops: CDR1 ENHRY, CDR2 SYGVKD. Here the CDR3 reads CAISRDRALGETQYF. The CDR3 DNA follows: TGTGCCATCAGTAGGGACAGGGCCCTAGGAGAGACCCAGTACTTC.

In this sample, this clonotype turned up a few times. V and J are TRBV4-2 and TRBJ2-2; D may match TRBD1 or TRBD2 (5 bases each). V was clipped by 10 bases and J by 4 bases, with 16 bases between them. The CDR3 extends over 14 amino acids. Germline assignment: CDR1 LGHNA and CDR2 YNFKEQ. CDR3 sequence: CATSGQTFTGELFF. In DNA form, the CDR3 reads TGTGCCACCTCGGGGCAGACCTTCACCGGGGAGCTGTTTTTT.

This clonotype was recorded a few times. The V call is TRBV5-6, the J call TRBJ2-1; 8 bases are shared with TRBD2. The CDR3 covers 15 residues. Germline V gene lookup returns CDR1 SGHDT and CDR2 YYEEEE. J was trimmed by 7 bases and V by 0 bases; bases with no gene match: 6. This chain's CDR3 is CASSLVGERENEQFF. In DNA form, the CDR3 reads TGTGCCAGCAGCTTGGTCGGGGAGCGGGAGAATGAGCAGTTCTTC.

The V and J genes are TRBV19 and TRBJ2-5; D ambiguous. CDR3 size: 12 residues. V lost 4 bases and J lost 2, with 5 bases in between. Germline loops: CDR1 LNHDA, CDR2 SQIVND (reference sequence). The CDR3 sequence is CASSTPQETQYF. CDR3 coding DNA: TGTGCCAGTAGTACCCCACAAGAGACCCAGTACTTC.

This clonotype was counted only a few times. The J gene is TRBJ1-3, the V gene TRBV10-2; TRBD1 is a possible D gene (6 bases). The germline CDR1 and CDR2 sequences are WSHSY and SAAADI. V lost 8 bases, J lost 2 bases, and 13 bases lay in between. The CDR3 runs 14 residues. CDR3 DNA sequence: TGCGCCAGCCAAGGGACACCAGCTGGAAACACCATATATTTT. Protein: CASQGTPAGNTIYF.

This clonotype was seen a few times. The chain combines TRBV3-1 with TRBJ2-5; TRBD2 agrees at 11 bases. The V and J ends lost 3 bases and 4 bases, in that order; junction bases with no gene match: 7. Germline V gene data show CDR1 as LGHDT and CDR2 as YNNKEL (reference sequence). The CDR3 is 16 residues long. CDR3 region: CASSQTVAGGSETQYF. CDR3 nucleotide sequence: TGTGCCAGCAGCCAGACGGTAGCGGGAGGGTCAGAGACCCAGTACTTC.

Turning to this clonotype: Given a much more abundant clone one base away, this may be a read error. The chain couples TRBV5-1 to TRBJ1-5; D gene unclear. This CDR3 contains 14 residues. Germline values: CDR1 SGHRS, CDR2 YFSETQ. The CDR3 coding sequence is TGCGTCAGCAGCTTGTTCCCACGGGAGCAGCCCCAGCATTTT. This gives the protein CVSSLFPREQPQHF. Full variable domain (remainder filled in from reference TRBV5-1 and TRBJ1-5): KAGVTQTPRYLIKTRGQQVTLSCSPISGHRSVSWYQQTPGQGLQFLFEYFSETQRNKGNFPGRFSGRQFSNSRSEMNVSTLELGDSALYLCVSSLFPREQPQHFGDGTRLSIL.

The rearrangement joins TRBV20-1 to TRBJ2-7, with 8 nucleotides matching TRBD1. Per germline, CDR1 DFQATT and CDR2 SNEGSKA (reference sequence). CDR3 length: 13 amino acids. The V gene end was trimmed by 6 bases and the J gene end by 3 bases; junction bases not matched to a gene: 7. This CDR3 is CSATDRGSYEQYF. The CDR3, as DNA: TGCAGTGCCACTGACAGGGGCAGCTACGAGCAGTACTTC.

The chain employs TRBV5-6 and TRBJ1-2; weak D call: TRBD1 (5 bases). V shed 0 bases and J shed 4 bases, with 10 bases lying between them. The CDR3 loop spans 14 amino acids. Germline loops: CDR1 SGHDT, CDR2 YYEEEE. Here the CDR3 DNA reads TGTGCCAGCAGCTTGGAGTGGGGGGGCTATGGCTACACCTTC. This gives the protein CASSLEWGGYGYTF.

The chain uses TRBV28 and TRBJ2-5, with a weak D call TRBD2 (5 bases). This CDR3 region has 16 residues. CDR1 MDHEN and CDR2 SYDVKM come from the germline V gene. The V end was cut by 6 bases, the J end by 2 bases, with 19 bases between. For the CDR3, the DNA is TGTGCCAGCAGACCCCGGGGTAGCTTACTTCAAGAGACCCAGTACTTC. As protein: CASRPRGSLLQETQYF.

The chain has TRBV9 and TRBJ2-7; D is unresolved. V was shortened by 0 bases and J by 2 bases, with 9 bases between the two germline ends. CDR1 SGDLS and CDR2 YYNGEE come from the germline V gene. There are 14 residues in the CDR3. The CDR3 reads CASSVGLGAYEQYF. CDR3 sequence (DNA): TGTGCCAGCAGCGTAGGATTGGGCGCCTACGAGCAGTACTTC.

This clonotype was detected many times. The chain links TRBV28 to TRBJ2-4; 9 bases line up with TRBD1. The CDR3 runs 12 residues. V lost 7 bases, J lost 10 bases, and 5 bases stayed unmatched. The germline V gene encodes CDR1 MDHEN and CDR2 SYDVKM. The CDR3 loop reads CASTGTGSIQYF. CDR3 in DNA: TGTGCCAGCACTGGGACAGGGAGTATTCAGTACTTC.

CDR3 protein: CSVNRETQYF. DNA for the CDR3: TGCAGCGTGAACAGGGAGACCCAGTACTTC. This chain joins TRBV29-1 and TRBJ2-5, with D perhaps TRBD1 (5 bases). Trimming stripped 6 bases from V and 5 bases from J, with 7 bases between. The CDR3 sequence is 10 residues long. Germline values: CDR1 SQVTM, CDR2 ANQGSEA.

The sample holds many counts of this clonotype. The V call is TRBV12-3 or TRBV12-4, the J call TRBJ2-7; TRBD2 aligns across 7 bases. Trimming removed 2 bases from V and 5 bases from J; junction bases left unmatched: 3. This CDR3 has 13 residues. The CDR3 loop is CASSLRGSHEQYF. The CDR3 DNA sequence: TGTGCCAGCAGTTTACGCGGGAGTCACGAGCAGTACTTC.

This clonotype appeared a few times. This chain links TRBV7-2 with TRBJ2-7, with 9 bases aligning to TRBD2. J was trimmed by 2 bases and V by 5 bases; bases with no gene match: 4. CDR1 is SGHTA, CDR2 FQGNSA, per germline. The CDR3 is 14 residues long. The CDR3 loop is CASSATSGPYEQYF. CDR3 nucleotides: TGTGCCAGCAGCGCGACTAGCGGACCCTACGAGCAGTACTTC.

This clonotype appeared a few times. J is TRBJ2-7 and V is TRBV7-9, with a weak D call TRBD1 (6 bases). Germline CDR1 and CDR2: SEHNR and FQNEAQ (reference sequence). The CDR3 spans 13 residues. The V end lost 6 bases, the J end lost 3 bases, and 12 bases lay between the germline ends. CDR3 sequence: CASSQGTFYEQYF. CDR3 nucleotides: TGTGCCAGCAGTCAGGGGACCTTCTACGAGCAGTACTTC.

V usage is TRBV3-1 and J usage is TRBJ2-1, with unresolved D. V was trimmed by 5 bases and J by 6 bases, leaving 14 bases between them. Per the germline V gene, CDR1 is LGHDT and CDR2 is YNNKEL (reference sequence). The CDR3 extends over 14 amino acids. DNA for the CDR3: TGTGCCAGCAGCAATGCCTTGCCGTCCAATGAGCAGTTCTTC. It yields the protein CASSNALPSNEQFF.

This clonotype occurred a few times. The rearrangement uses TRBV5-1 and TRBJ1-1; D not resolved. V lost 5 bases, J lost 3 bases, and 5 bases lay in between. Germline CDR1 and CDR2: SGHRS and YFSETQ. This CDR3 comprises 11 residues. The CDR3 is CASSGDTEAFF. The CDR3 nucleotides read TGCGCCAGCAGTGGGGACACTGAAGCTTTCTTT.

In its sample, this clonotype was seen once. Its ends do not fully match the called genes, so a read error is possible. The chain recombines TRBV9 with TRBJ2-3; possible D gene TRBD2, 6 bases. CDR3 length equals 16 residues. Germline V CDR1 and CDR2: SGDLS, YYNGEE. CDR3 sequence: CACSVGLLAGTDTQYF. The CDR3 coding sequence is TGTGCCTGCAGCGTCGGACTACTAGCTGGCACAGATACGCAGTATTTT.

The rearrangement links TRBV29-1 to TRBJ2-7, with D perhaps being TRBD1 or TRBD2 (5 bases each). Trimming left V 5 bases short and J 2 bases short, with 16 bases between. Looked up from germline, CDR1 is SQVTM and CDR2 is ANQGSEA. The CDR3 has 14 amino acids. The CDR3 DNA reads TGCAGCGTTAGGGACGGTAGTGGCGCCTACGAGCAGTACTTC. Translation: CSVRDGSGAYEQYF.

This clonotype occurred a few times. The CDR3 loop is CSSGTGGARGGYTF. The CDR3 DNA reads TGCAGCTCCGGGACAGGGGGCGCAAGGGGTGGCTACACCTTC. This chain uses TRBV29-1 with TRBJ1-2, with 12 bases lining up with TRBD1. The germline CDR1 and CDR2 sequences are SQVTM and ANQGSEA. The J segment lost 7 bases and the V segment lost 8 bases, leaving 11 bases of the junction unmatched. This CDR3 is built from 14 residues.

This clonotype was counted a few times. The V gene is TRBV7-9, the J gene TRBJ1-5; D gene ambiguous. Trimming took 1 base from V and 4 from J, leaving 11 bases between them. The CDR3 loop spans 15 amino acids. The germline gives CDR1 SEHNR, CDR2 FQNEAQ (reference sequence). The CDR3 loop is CASSLDLGFNQPQHF. CDR3 nucleotides: TGTGCCAGCAGCTTAGATCTGGGTTTTAATCAGCCCCAGCATTTT.

This clonotype was seen a few times. The chain links TRBV28 to TRBJ1-6; 8 nucleotides align to TRBD1. The ends lost 6 bases at V and 7 bases at J; junction bases unmatched: 8. The CDR3 totals 15 residues. Germline V CDR1 and CDR2: MDHEN, SYDVKM. CDR3 nucleotides: TGTGCCAGCAGGGTCACCAGGGGGCAGAATTCACCCCTCCACTTT. As protein: CASRVTRGQNSPLHF.

The rearrangement links TRBV6-2 or TRBV6-3 to TRBJ2-1, with 12 positions matching TRBD2. This CDR3 contains 16 residues. Trimming took 5 bases from V and 7 from J; bases not matched to a gene: 9. The germline V gene has CDR1 MNHEY and CDR2 SVGEGT. The CDR3, as DNA: TGTGCCAGCAGTCACACGACTAGCGGGAGAGGGAATGAGCAGTTCTTC. Translated: CASSHTTSGRGNEQFF.